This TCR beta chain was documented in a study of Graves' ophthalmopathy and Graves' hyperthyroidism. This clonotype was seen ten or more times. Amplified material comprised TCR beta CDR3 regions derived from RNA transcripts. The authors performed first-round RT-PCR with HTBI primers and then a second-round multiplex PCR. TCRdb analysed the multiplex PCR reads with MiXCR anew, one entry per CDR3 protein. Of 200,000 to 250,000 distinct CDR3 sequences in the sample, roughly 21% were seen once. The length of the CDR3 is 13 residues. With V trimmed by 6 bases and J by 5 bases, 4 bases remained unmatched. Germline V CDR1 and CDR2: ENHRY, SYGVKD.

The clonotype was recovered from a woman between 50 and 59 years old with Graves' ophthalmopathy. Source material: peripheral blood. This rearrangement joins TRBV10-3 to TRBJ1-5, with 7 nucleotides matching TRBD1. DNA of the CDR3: TGTGCCATCAGCGGGACAGCTGATCAGCCCCAGCATTTT. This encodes CAISGTADQPQHF.